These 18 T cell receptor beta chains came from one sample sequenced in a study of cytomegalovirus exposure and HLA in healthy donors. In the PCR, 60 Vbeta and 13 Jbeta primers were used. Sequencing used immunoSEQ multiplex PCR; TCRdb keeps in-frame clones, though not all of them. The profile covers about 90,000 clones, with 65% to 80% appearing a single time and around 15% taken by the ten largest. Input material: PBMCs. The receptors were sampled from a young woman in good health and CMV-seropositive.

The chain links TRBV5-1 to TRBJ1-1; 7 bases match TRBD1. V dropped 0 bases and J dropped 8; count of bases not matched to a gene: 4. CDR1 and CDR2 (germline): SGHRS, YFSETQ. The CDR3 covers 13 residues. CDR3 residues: CASSLEGTDEAFF. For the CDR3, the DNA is TGCGCCAGCAGCTTGGAGGGGACAGACGAAGCTTTCTTT.

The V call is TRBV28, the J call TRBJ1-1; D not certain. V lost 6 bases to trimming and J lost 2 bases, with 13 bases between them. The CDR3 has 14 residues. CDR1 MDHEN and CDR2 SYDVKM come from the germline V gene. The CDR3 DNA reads TGTGCCAGCAGCGCCGGGAGTAGCAACACTGAAGCTTTCTTT. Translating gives CASSAGSSNTEAFF.

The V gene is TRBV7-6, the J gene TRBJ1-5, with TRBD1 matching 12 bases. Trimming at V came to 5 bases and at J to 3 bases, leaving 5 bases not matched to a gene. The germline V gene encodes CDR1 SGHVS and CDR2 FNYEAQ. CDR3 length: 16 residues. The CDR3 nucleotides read TGTGCCAGCAGCCTTGGGACAGGGGGCCTCAATCAGCCCCAGCATTTT. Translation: CASSLGTGGLNQPQHF.

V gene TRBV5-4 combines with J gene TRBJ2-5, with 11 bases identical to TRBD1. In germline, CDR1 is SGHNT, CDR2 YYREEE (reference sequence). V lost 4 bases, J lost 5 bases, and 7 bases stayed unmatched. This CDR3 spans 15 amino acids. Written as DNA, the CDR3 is TGTGCCAGCAGCCAAGGACAGGGGGCAATGGAGACCCAGTACTTC. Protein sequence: CASSQGQGAMETQYF.

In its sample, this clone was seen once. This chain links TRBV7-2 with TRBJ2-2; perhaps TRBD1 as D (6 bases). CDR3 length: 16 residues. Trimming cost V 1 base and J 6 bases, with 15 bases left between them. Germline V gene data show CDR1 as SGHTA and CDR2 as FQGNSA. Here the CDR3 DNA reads TGTGCCAGCAGCTTAGAGGGGGTTCTTGTAGCCGGGGAGCTGTTTTTT. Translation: CASSLEGVLVAGELFF.

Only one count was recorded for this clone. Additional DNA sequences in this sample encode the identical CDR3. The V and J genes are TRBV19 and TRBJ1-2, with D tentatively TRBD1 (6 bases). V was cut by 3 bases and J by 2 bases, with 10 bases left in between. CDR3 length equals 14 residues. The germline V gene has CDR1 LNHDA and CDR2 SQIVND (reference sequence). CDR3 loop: CASSIGGLNYGYTF. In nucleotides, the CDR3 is TGTGCCAGTAGTATCGGGGGGCTCAACTATGGCTACACCTTC.

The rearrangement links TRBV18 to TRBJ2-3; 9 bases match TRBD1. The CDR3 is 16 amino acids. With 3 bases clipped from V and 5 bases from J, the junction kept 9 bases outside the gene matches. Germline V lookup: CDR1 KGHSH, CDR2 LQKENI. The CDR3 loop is CASSPKMDRGVDTQYF. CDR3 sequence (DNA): TGTGCCAGCTCACCCAAAATGGACAGGGGAGTAGATACGCAGTATTTT.

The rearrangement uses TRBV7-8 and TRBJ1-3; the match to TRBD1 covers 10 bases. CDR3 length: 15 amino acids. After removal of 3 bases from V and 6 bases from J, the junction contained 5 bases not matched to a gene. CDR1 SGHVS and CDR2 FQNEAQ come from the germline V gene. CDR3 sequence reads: CASSFGTGATNTIYF. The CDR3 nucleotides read TGTGCCAGCAGCTTCGGGACAGGGGCCACAAACACCATATATTTT.

The CDR3 region is CASTTPGGPGETQYF. In nucleotides, the CDR3 is TGTGCCAGCACCACCCCAGGGGGCCCAGGGGAGACCCAGTACTTC. The V and J genes are TRBV28 and TRBJ2-5; TRBD1 agrees at 8 bases. The CDR3 is 15 residues long. Trimming took 7 bases from V and 5 from J; bases not matched to a gene: 12. The germline CDR1 and CDR2 sequences are MDHEN and SYDVKM.

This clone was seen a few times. CDR3 sequence reads: CASSWVPGTGTSGNEQYF. In DNA form, the CDR3 reads TGTGCCAGCAGCTGGGTGCCTGGTACGGGGACTAGCGGGAACGAGCAGTACTTC. The rearrangement links TRBV11-2 to TRBJ2-7; 13 bases match TRBD2. With V trimmed by 4 bases and J by 5 bases, 14 bases remained unmatched. In germline, CDR1 is SGHAT, CDR2 FQNNGV. This CDR3 region has 18 residues.

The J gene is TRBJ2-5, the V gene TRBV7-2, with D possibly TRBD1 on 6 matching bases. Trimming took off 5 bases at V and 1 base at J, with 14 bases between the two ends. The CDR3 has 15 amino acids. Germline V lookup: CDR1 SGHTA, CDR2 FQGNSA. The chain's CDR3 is CASSIQGPSQETQYF. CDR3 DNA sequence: TGTGCCAGCAGCATACAGGGACCCTCCCAAGAGACCCAGTACTTC.

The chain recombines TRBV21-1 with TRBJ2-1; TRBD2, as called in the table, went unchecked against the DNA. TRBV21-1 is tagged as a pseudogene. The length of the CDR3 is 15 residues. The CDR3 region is CASSKTSGSGNEQFF. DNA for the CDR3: TGTGCCAGCAGCAAAACTAGCGGGAGCGGCAATGAGCAGTTCTTC.

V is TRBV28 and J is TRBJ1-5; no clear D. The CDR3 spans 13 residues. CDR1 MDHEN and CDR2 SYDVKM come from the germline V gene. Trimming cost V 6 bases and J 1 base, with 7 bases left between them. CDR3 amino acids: CASRWASNQPQHF. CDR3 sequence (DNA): TGTGCCAGCAGGTGGGCCAGCAATCAGCCCCAGCATTTT. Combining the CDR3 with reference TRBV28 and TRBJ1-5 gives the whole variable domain DVKVTQSSRYLVKRTGEKVFLECVQDMDHENMFWYRQDPGLGLRLIYFSYDVKMKEKGDIPEGYSVSREKKERFSLILESASTNQTSMYLCASRWASNQPQHFGDGTRLSIL.

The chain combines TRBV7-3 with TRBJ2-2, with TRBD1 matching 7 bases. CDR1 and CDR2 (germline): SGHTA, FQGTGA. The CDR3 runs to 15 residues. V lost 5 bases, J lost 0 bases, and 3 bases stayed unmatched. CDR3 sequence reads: CASSRDSSNTGELFF. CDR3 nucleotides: TGTGCCAGCAGCAGGGACAGCTCGAACACCGGGGAGCTGTTTTTT.

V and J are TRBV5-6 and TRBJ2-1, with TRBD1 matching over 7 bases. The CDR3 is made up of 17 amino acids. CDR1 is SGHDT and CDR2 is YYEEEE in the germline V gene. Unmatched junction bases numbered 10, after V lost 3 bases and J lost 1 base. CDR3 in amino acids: CASSSPGQPVSYNEQFF. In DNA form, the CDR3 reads TGTGCCAGCAGCTCCCCGGGACAGCCGGTTTCCTACAATGAGCAGTTCTTC.

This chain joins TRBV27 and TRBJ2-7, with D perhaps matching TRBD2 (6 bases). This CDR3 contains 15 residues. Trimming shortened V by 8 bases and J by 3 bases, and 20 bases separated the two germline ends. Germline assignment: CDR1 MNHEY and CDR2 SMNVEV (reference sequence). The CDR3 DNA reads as TGTGCCAGCTCGGCTACGGCGGGAAGAAACTACGAGCAGTACTTC. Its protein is CASSATAGRNYEQYF.

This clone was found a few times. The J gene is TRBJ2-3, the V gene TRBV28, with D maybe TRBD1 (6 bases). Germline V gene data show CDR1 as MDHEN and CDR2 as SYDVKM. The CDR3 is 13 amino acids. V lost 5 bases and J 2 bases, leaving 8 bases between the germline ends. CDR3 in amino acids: CASSKGVTDTQYF. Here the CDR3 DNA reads TGTGCCAGCAGTAAGGGGGTCACAGATACGCAGTATTTT.

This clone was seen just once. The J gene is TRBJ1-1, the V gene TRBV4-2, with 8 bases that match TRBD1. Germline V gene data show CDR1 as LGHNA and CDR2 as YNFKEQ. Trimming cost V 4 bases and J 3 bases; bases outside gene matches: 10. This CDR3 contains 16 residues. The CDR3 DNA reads TGTGCCAGCAGCCTCCGGTCGGCAGGGGGCCACACTGAAGCTTTCTTT. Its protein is CASSLRSAGGHTEAFF.